Below are 2 T cell receptor beta chains sequenced from a single sample in a study of neurological immune-mediated disorders. TCRdb re-derived calls from the 5' RACE reads in MiXCR, one entry per CDR3 protein. The data hold about 120,000 distinct CDR3 sequences, with 3% to 3.5% observed a single time. The sequencing input was PBMCs. Receptors were obtained from a woman aged 25 to 39 with multiple sclerosis.

In its sample, this clonotype was seen many times. The V gene is TRBV20-1, the J gene TRBJ2-6, with D possibly matching TRBD1 (6 bases). Germline V gene sequence: CDR1 DFQATT, CDR2 SNEGSKA (reference sequence). Trimming took off 3 bases at V and 2 bases at J, with 11 bases between the two ends. This CDR3 has 15 residues. The CDR3, as DNA: TGCAGTGCTAGCGGACAGTTGGCTGGGGCCAACGTCCTGACTTTC. Protein product: CSASGQLAGANVLTF.

At least ten counts were recorded for this clonotype. This chain links TRBV5-5 with TRBJ1-2; the D gene is possibly TRBD1 (5 bases). Germline V lookup: CDR1 SGHKS, CDR2 YYEKEE (reference sequence). Trimming took off 2 bases at V and 1 base at J, with 9 bases between the two ends. The CDR3 covers 14 residues. The CDR3 nucleotides read TGTGCCAGCAGCTTTACAGGAGATAACTATGGCTACACCTTC. Translating gives CASSFTGDNYGYTF.